A single sample gave rise to the 24 T cell receptor beta chains below, sequenced in a study of response to subunit inactivated influenza vaccine. TCRdb reprocessed the RT-PCR reads via MiXCR and lists one record per CDR3 protein. Among 610,000 or so distinct CDR3 sequences listed, about 14% were seen once. Sequenced here: PBMCs from blood, sampled roughly 12 days after vaccination. These TCRs come from a man aged 50-60 years who received an inactivated influenza vaccine.

This clonotype was detected only a few times. The chain joins TRBV6-1 to TRBJ2-5; the match to TRBD1 covers 8 bases. Germline CDR1 reads MNHNS; CDR2 reads SASEGT. After removal of 5 bases from V and 4 bases from J, the junction contained 9 bases not matched to a gene. The CDR3 is 15 amino acids. The CDR3 DNA sequence: TGTGCCAGCAGTACCGGGACAGGAGGCGGAGAGACCCAGTACTTC. Its translation is CASSTGTGGGETQYF.

In its sample, this clonotype was seen a few times. The chain recombines TRBV12-3 or TRBV12-4 with TRBJ2-2; D is uncertain. V lost 3 bases and J lost 0, with 8 bases in between. The CDR3 covers 15 residues. The CDR3, as DNA: TGTGCCAGCAGTTTTTGGGTTACGAACACCGGGGAGCTGTTTTTT. Translation gives CASSFWVTNTGELFF.

This clonotype was observed a handful of times. The chain couples TRBV7-2 to TRBJ2-1, with TRBD2 as a possible D gene (7 bases). CDR1 and CDR2 (germline): SGHTA, FQGNSA. V lost 6 bases to trimming and J lost 0 bases, with 15 bases between them. This CDR3 is built from 16 residues. CDR3 protein: CASRSWGGPSYNEQFF. The CDR3 DNA reads as TGTGCCAGCAGAAGTTGGGGGGGGCCCTCCTACAATGAGCAGTTCTTC. Together with reference TRBV7-2 and TRBJ2-1, the CDR3 gives the full variable domain: GAGVSQSPSNKVTEKGKDVELRCDPISGHTALYWYRQSLGQGLEFLIYFQGNSAPDKSGLPSDRFSAERTGGSVSTLTIQRTQQEDSAVYLCASRSWGGPSYNEQFFGPGTRLTVL.

The chain carries TRBV7-2 and TRBJ2-4; perhaps TRBD2 as D (6 bases). This CDR3 spans 15 amino acids. Germline lookup yields CDR1 SGHTA and CDR2 FQGNSA. Trimming shortened V by 0 bases and J by 3 bases, and 9 bases separated the two germline ends. Written as DNA, the CDR3 is TGTGCCAGCAGCTTAGCGGGAGGCTACAAAAACATTCAGTACTTC. This encodes CASSLAGGYKNIQYF.

The chain recombines TRBV4-3 with TRBJ2-3; D tentatively reads TRBD1 or TRBD2 (5 bases each). CDR3 length: 17 residues. In germline, CDR1 is LGHNA, CDR2 YSLEER. Deletions cut 1 base from V and 2 bases from J, with 16 bases between. The CDR3 DNA follows: TGCGCCAGCAGCCAAGTGGACGGTGACGGGACCACAGATACGCAGTATTTT. Protein: CASSQVDGDGTTDTQYF.

The genes are TRBV6-1 and TRBJ1-3; the D is unclear. This CDR3 spans 14 amino acids. Germline CDR1 MNHNS, CDR2 SASEGT. V dropped 7 bases and J dropped 0 bases, with 10 bases sitting between them. CDR3 in amino acids: CASKPKSSGNTIYF. In nucleotides, the CDR3 is TGTGCCAGCAAACCCAAGAGCTCTGGAAACACCATATATTTT.

This rearrangement joins TRBV5-1 to TRBJ2-6; D might be TRBD2 (5 bases). Per germline, CDR1 SGHRS and CDR2 YFSETQ. Deletions cut 6 bases from V and 0 bases from J, with 19 bases between. CDR3 length: 18 amino acids. The CDR3 sequence: CASNPRGHSSSGANVLTF. For the CDR3, the DNA is TGCGCCAGCAACCCTCGGGGTCATTCTAGCTCTGGGGCCAACGTCCTGACTTTC.

This clonotype was detected only a few times. The chain uses TRBV7-8 and TRBJ1-2, with TRBD1 matching 8 bases. With 5 bases clipped from V and 4 bases from J, the junction kept 9 bases outside the gene matches. The CDR3 extends over 15 amino acids. CDR1 and CDR2 (germline): SGHVS, FQNEAQ. The CDR3 nucleotides read TGTGCCAGCAGCCTCCGGGACAGGCCCACCTATGGCTACACCTTC. Translating it yields CASSLRDRPTYGYTF.

The chain uses TRBV27 and TRBJ2-3; TRBD2 matches at 13 bases. V shed 6 bases and J 4 bases; nucleotides not matched to a gene: 7. This CDR3 is 16 amino acids long. Germline V gives CDR1 MNHEY, CDR2 SMNVEV (reference sequence). This chain's CDR3 is CASRVGLAGWADTQYF. In DNA form, the CDR3 reads TGTGCCAGCAGGGTGGGACTAGCGGGGTGGGCAGATACGCAGTATTTT.

This clonotype was recorded a few times. The chain carries TRBV6-2 or TRBV6-3 and TRBJ2-1; 11 bases are a match to TRBD1. Trimming cost V 6 bases and J 3 bases; bases outside gene matches: 4. The CDR3 loop spans 15 amino acids. From germline, CDR1 is MNHEY and CDR2 SVGEGT. CDR3 sequence (DNA): TGTGCCAGCAGAACTGGGACAGGGGGCTACAATGAGCAGTTCTTC. This translates into CASRTGTGGYNEQFF.

The chain employs TRBV30 and TRBJ2-2; 9 bases line up with TRBD2. CDR1 and CDR2 (germline): GTSNPN, SVGIG (reference sequence). This CDR3 has 17 amino acids. V dropped 0 bases and J dropped 2; count of bases not matched to a gene: 7. This CDR3 is CAWSVRAGGINTGELFF. CDR3 in DNA: TGTGCCTGGAGTGTAAGAGCGGGGGGAATAAACACCGGGGAGCTGTTTTTT.

This clonotype has just a few counts. The chain joins TRBV5-1 to TRBJ1-1, with 7 bases identical to TRBD1. Germline CDR1 SGHRS, CDR2 YFSETQ. The ends lost 4 bases at V and 5 bases at J; junction bases unmatched: 8. The CDR3 runs 14 residues. This chain's CDR3 is CASSLSGGETEAFF. For the CDR3, the DNA is TGCGCCAGCAGCCTTTCAGGGGGGGAGACTGAAGCTTTCTTT.

This clonotype was seen more than once but under ten times. The genes are TRBV4-2 and TRBJ2-1, with 13 positions matching TRBD2. The V gene end was trimmed by 4 bases and the J gene end by 3 bases; junction bases not matched to a gene: 6. Germline values: CDR1 LGHNA, CDR2 YNFKEQ. CDR3 size: 17 residues. The CDR3 sequence: CASSPLGLAGVYNEQFF. CDR3 in DNA: TGTGCCAGCAGCCCATTAGGACTAGCGGGAGTCTACAATGAGCAGTTCTTC.

For the CDR3, the DNA is TGTGCCAGCAGCCATTCGACGGACTTCTACTACGAGCAGTACTTC. Translating it yields CASSHSTDFYYEQYF. The chain employs TRBV7-2 and TRBJ2-7, with TRBD2 as a possible D gene (5 bases). The CDR3 has 15 amino acids. V shed 5 bases and J shed 3 bases, with 17 bases lying between them. CDR1 SGHTA and CDR2 FQGNSA come from the germline V gene.

This clonotype was recorded at least ten times. The V gene is TRBV7-9, the J gene TRBJ1-1; D remains ambiguous. Germline V gene lookup returns CDR1 SEHNR and CDR2 FQNEAQ (reference sequence). The length of the CDR3 is 14 residues. V lost 5 bases and J lost 4, with 14 bases in between. The CDR3 nucleotides are TGTGCCAGCAGCCGTGCTGGTGGAACCACTGAAGCTTTCTTT. Translation gives CASSRAGGTTEAFF.

A few counts support this clonotype. The V call is TRBV18, the J call TRBJ2-2; no definite D call. CDR1 is KGHSH and CDR2 is LQKENI in the germline V gene. The CDR3 is made up of 15 amino acids. The V and J ends lost 3 bases and 6 bases respectively, with 14 bases between them. CDR3 residues: CASSPRREPPGELFF. The CDR3 bases are TGTGCCAGCTCACCCAGACGTGAGCCCCCCGGGGAGCTGTTTTTT.

This clonotype was found many times. The genes are TRBV25-1 and TRBJ1-6; the D is unclear. Germline V gene data show CDR1 as MGHDK and CDR2 as SYGVNS. V lost 9 bases and J lost 0, with 3 bases in between. The CDR3 loop spans 12 amino acids. CDR3 nucleotide sequence: TGTGCCAGTAGCTCCTATAATTCACCCCTCCACTTT. Encoded protein: CASSSYNSPLHF.

The V and J genes are TRBV4-2 and TRBJ2-1; the D gene could be TRBD1 or TRBD2 (6 bases each). The CDR3 is made up of 16 amino acids. The germline gives CDR1 LGHNA, CDR2 YNFKEQ. V dropped 4 bases and J dropped 3 bases, with 16 bases sitting between them. The CDR3 DNA reads TGTGCCAGCAGCCCGGAGGGGGGCAATGGCTACAATGAGCAGTTCTTC. It encodes CASSPEGGNGYNEQFF.

This clonotype was observed a handful of times. This chain connects TRBV9 to TRBJ2-1; 7 positions match TRBD2. The CDR3 runs 17 residues. V shed 0 bases and J 2 bases; nucleotides not matched to a gene: 8. Germline CDR1 reads SGDLS; CDR2 reads YYNGEE. As DNA, the CDR3 is TGTGCCAGCAGCGTAGGTGGGAGGGGAGTAACCTACAATGAGCAGTTCTTC. Its protein is CASSVGGRGVTYNEQFF. Filled out from reference TRBV9 and TRBJ2-1, the complete variable domain reads DSGVTQTPKHLITATGQRVTLRCSPRSGDLSVYWYQQSLDQGLQFLIQYYNGEERAKGNILERFSAQQFPDLHSELNLSSLELGDSALYFCASSVGGRGVTYNEQFFGPGTRLTVL.

This sequence joins TRBV7-2 and TRBJ2-7; D assignment may be TRBD1 or TRBD2 (6 bases each). V was trimmed by 7 bases and J by 4 bases, leaving 20 bases between them. The CDR3 covers 15 residues. Germline V gives CDR1 SGHTA, CDR2 FQGNSA. The CDR3 bases are TGTGCCAGCACACAACAGGCTGGGGGGACATACGAGCAGTACTTC. Its translation is CASTQQAGGTYEQYF. Using reference TRBV7-2 and TRBJ2-7 for the parts outside the CDR3, the full variable domain is GAGVSQSPSNKVTEKGKDVELRCDPISGHTALYWYRQSLGQGLEFLIYFQGNSAPDKSGLPSDRFSAERTGGSVSTLTIQRTQQEDSAVYLCASTQQAGGTYEQYFGPGTRLTVT.

This clonotype turned up a few times. This sequence joins TRBV20-1 and TRBJ2-1; no clear D gene. The CDR3 is 11 amino acids. V was shortened by 3 bases and J by 6 bases, with 6 bases between the two germline ends. Germline V CDR1 and CDR2: DFQATT, SNEGSKA (reference sequence). CDR3 nucleotides: TGCAGTGCTAGGATCCGCAATGAGCAGTTCTTC. It is translated as CSARIRNEQFF.

This clonotype was seen a few times. This chain connects TRBV6-1 to TRBJ2-5; 8 bases agree with TRBD1. V shed 6 bases, J shed 3 bases, and the junction held 6 bases outside the gene matches. The length of the CDR3 is 14 residues. CDR1 is MNHNS, CDR2 SASEGT, per germline. The CDR3 DNA reads as TGTGCCAGCAGACGGACAGGGCAAAAAGAGACCCAGTACTTC. Protein product: CASRRTGQKETQYF.

This rearrangement joins TRBV5-1 to TRBJ2-3; D might be TRBD2 (6 bases). The germline gives CDR1 SGHRS, CDR2 YFSETQ. V lost 1 base, J lost 6 bases, and 15 bases lay in between. The CDR3 has 15 amino acids. Here the CDR3 DNA reads TGCGCCAGCAGCTTGATCCCGGGAGTGGGCGATACGCAGTATTTT. Translating gives CASSLIPGVGDTQYF.

This clonotype was counted ten times or more. The CDR3 loop reads CASSLFGEGGSEAFF. The CDR3 nucleotides read TGTGCCAGCAGCTTGTTCGGTGAGGGGGGCAGTGAAGCTTTCTTT. The chain joins TRBV7-9 to TRBJ1-1; D is possibly TRBD1 (6 bases). This CDR3 contains 15 residues. Trimming cost V 3 bases and J 7 bases, with 18 bases left between them. CDR1 and CDR2 (germline): SEHNR, FQNEAQ (reference sequence).